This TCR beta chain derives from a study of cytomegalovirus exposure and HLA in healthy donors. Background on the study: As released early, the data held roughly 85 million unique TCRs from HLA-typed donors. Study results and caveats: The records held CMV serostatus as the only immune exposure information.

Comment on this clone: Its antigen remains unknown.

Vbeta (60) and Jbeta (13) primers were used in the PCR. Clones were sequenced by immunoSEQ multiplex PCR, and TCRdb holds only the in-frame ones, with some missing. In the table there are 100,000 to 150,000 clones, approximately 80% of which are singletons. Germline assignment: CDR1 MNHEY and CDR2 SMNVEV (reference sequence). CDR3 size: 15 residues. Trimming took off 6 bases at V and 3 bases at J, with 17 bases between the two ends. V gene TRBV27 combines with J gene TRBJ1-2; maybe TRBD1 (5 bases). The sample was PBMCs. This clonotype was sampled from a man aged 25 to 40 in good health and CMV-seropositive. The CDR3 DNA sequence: TGTGCCAGCAGCTTTAGACAGAGCTTTCACTATGGCTACACCTTC. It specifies CASSFRQSFHYGYTF.